Presented here are 30 T cell receptor beta chains from one specimen sequenced in a study of chemoradiotherapy in HPV16-positive cancers. The assay was immunoSEQ multiplex PCR, and TCRdb's table has in-frame clones only and misses some. The repertoire has several thousand clones, approximately 80% of them found once; the top ten carry about 2%. This material was acquired from a patient who underwent chemoradiotherapy. The source is a human donor with HPV-associated anogenital cancer.

The V gene is TRBV28, the J gene TRBJ2-7; tentatively, D is TRBD2 (6 bases). The V gene lost 2 bases and the J gene lost 0 bases, with 20 bases spanning the gap. The CDR3 spans 18 residues. The V gene's germline CDR1 is MDHEN and CDR2 SYDVKM. DNA for the CDR3: TGTGCCAGCAGTTTAACGTTAGGGAGCGGGCATCCCTCCTACGAGCAGTACTTC. This codes for CASSLTLGSGHPSYEQYF. Based on the CDR3 plus reference TRBV28 and TRBJ2-7, the full variable domain is DVKVTQSSRYLVKRTGEKVFLECVQDMDHENMFWYRQDPGLGLRLIYFSYDVKMKEKGDIPEGYSVSREKKERFSLILESASTNQTSMYLCASSLTLGSGHPSYEQYFGPGTRLTVT.

This clone was counted only a few times. In DNA, the CDR3 is TGTGCCAGCAGTTTATTGACCGGGACGGGTGAAAAACTGTTTTTT. The encoded protein is CASSLLTGTGEKLFF. J is TRBJ1-4 and V is TRBV27, with D possibly TRBD1 on 5 matching bases. The CDR3 loop spans 15 amino acids. Germline lookup yields CDR1 MNHEY and CDR2 SMNVEV (reference sequence). Trimming took 1 base from V and 7 from J, leaving 13 bases between them.

The chain employs TRBV28 and TRBJ2-3; 7 bases line up with TRBD2. J was trimmed by 5 bases and V by 3 bases; bases with no gene match: 17. This CDR3 is built from 18 residues. Germline V gives CDR1 MDHEN, CDR2 SYDVKM. The CDR3 DNA is TGTGCCAGCAGTTTTTCCCTGGGGACTACCGTCGGGATAGATACGCAGTATTTT. Translating gives CASSFSLGTTVGIDTQYF.

The rearrangement joins TRBV19 to TRBJ1-5, with D possibly TRBD1 on 5 matching bases. CDR3 length: 15 residues. CDR1 is LNHDA and CDR2 is SQIVND in the germline V gene (reference sequence). Trimming left V 6 bases short and J 0 bases short, with 12 bases between. The CDR3 loop is CASRRGGNSNQPQHF. As DNA, the CDR3 is TGTGCCAGTAGAAGGGGAGGCAATAGCAATCAGCCCCAGCATTTT.

The CDR3 nucleotides are TGCGCCAGCAGCCAAGGAAGGGGAGAAAGGAGCGGCTACACCTTC. Amino acids: CASSQGRGERSGYTF. V usage is TRBV4-1 and J usage is TRBJ1-2; D may be TRBD1 (5 bases). Germline V gene sequence: CDR1 MGHRA, CDR2 YSYEKL. The CDR3 is made up of 15 amino acids. Trimming pared 1 base from V and 8 bases from J, leaving 17 bases between.

Comments on this clone: The junction departs from germline at one end; a sequencing error may be responsible. The rearrangement links TRBV5-1 to TRBJ2-3; 8 nucleotides align to TRBD2. The germline V gene has CDR1 SGHRS and CDR2 YFSETQ. The CDR3 covers 15 residues. This CDR3 is CASTLRLASTDTQYF. The CDR3 region has the DNA TGCGCCAGCACCTTGCGACTAGCGAGCACAGATACGCAGTATTTT.

This chain joins TRBV4-2 and TRBJ2-6, with a possible D match to TRBD1 (6 bases). The CDR3 loop spans 17 amino acids. Between the trimmed V and J ends, which lost 1 base and 0 bases, there was a span of 10 bases. Germline lookup yields CDR1 LGHNA and CDR2 YNFKEQ. The CDR3 DNA reads as TGTGCCAGCAGCCAAGCAGGGGATAGCTCTGGGGCCAACGTCCTGACTTTC. Protein: CASSQAGDSSGANVLTF.

The chain is built from TRBV14 and TRBJ1-1, with D maybe TRBD1 (5 bases). V shed 3 bases and J shed 4 bases, with 12 bases lying between them. This CDR3 has 14 amino acids. Germline CDR1 SGHDN, CDR2 FVKESK. CDR3 nucleotides: TGTGCCAGCAGCCAGAAAAGGGGAAGCACTGAAGCTTTCTTT. Translation gives CASSQKRGSTEAFF.

The DNA of the CDR3 is TGTGCCAGCAGCTTAGCGCTCACAGCGGGCCAAGAGACCCAGTACTTC. Protein product: CASSLALTAGQETQYF. The genes are TRBV7-2 and TRBJ2-5, with D tentatively TRBD2 (6 bases). Germline V CDR1 and CDR2: SGHTA, FQGNSA. V was shortened by 0 bases and J by 1 base, with 12 bases between the two germline ends. This CDR3 comprises 16 residues.

V usage is TRBV18 and J usage is TRBJ1-2; D is possibly TRBD1 (5 bases). V lost 3 bases to trimming and J lost 4 bases, with 12 bases between them. This CDR3 contains 14 residues. Germline V CDR1 and CDR2: KGHSH, LQKENI. CDR3 DNA: TGTGCCAGCTCACCTCAGGACACAAGCTATGGCTACACCTTC. Translated, it gives CASSPQDTSYGYTF.

The chain has TRBV18 and TRBJ1-4; possible D gene TRBD1, 6 bases. This CDR3 has 17 residues. Germline lookup yields CDR1 KGHSH and CDR2 LQKENI. V lost 6 bases and J 0 bases, leaving 17 bases between the germline ends. CDR3 residues: CASSPGQRLATNEKLFF. The DNA for the CDR3 is TGTGCCAGCTCGCCTGGACAGCGGTTGGCAACTAATGAAAAACTGTTTTTT.

This clone has just a few counts. The rearrangement links TRBV2 to TRBJ2-7, with D uncertain. The CDR3 runs to 12 residues. Between the trimmed V and J ends, which lost 6 bases and 2 bases, there was a span of 8 bases. Germline CDR1 is SNHLY and CDR2 is FYNNEI. The CDR3 nucleotides read TGTGCCAGCAGGGGCGCGCCCTACGAGCAGTACTTC. Translated: CASRGAPYEQYF.

The genes are TRBV2 and TRBJ2-7; the D gene is possibly TRBD2 (6 bases). The germline CDR1 and CDR2 sequences are SNHLY and FYNNEI. Trimming left V 3 bases short and J 2 bases short, with 14 bases between. The CDR3 covers 15 residues. CDR3: CASSDLAGPTYEQYF. The CDR3 coding sequence is TGTGCCAGCAGTGACCTGGCGGGACCCACCTACGAGCAGTACTTC.

DNA for the CDR3: TGCGCCAGCAGCTTGGCCGTGGGCAGTATCCCCTACGAGCAGTACTTC. This codes for CASSLAVGSIPYEQYF. The chain has TRBV5-1 and TRBJ2-7, with unresolved D. V lost 0 bases and J 2 bases, leaving 15 bases between the germline ends. CDR1 SGHRS and CDR2 YFSETQ come from the germline V gene. CDR3 length: 16 residues.

The gene calls are TRBV4-1 and TRBJ1-2, with 11 nucleotides matching TRBD1. CDR1 is MGHRA and CDR2 is YSYEKL in the germline V gene. V gave up 0 bases and J gave up 8 bases; unmatched junction bases: 8. This CDR3 is built from 16 residues. The CDR3 sequence is CASSQEGQGGLGGYTF. The CDR3 DNA sequence: TGCGCCAGCAGCCAAGAGGGACAGGGGGGATTAGGCGGCTACACCTTC.

This rearrangement joins TRBV11-2 to TRBJ2-2; D is uncertain. Germline CDR1 is SGHAT and CDR2 is FQNNGV. V was trimmed by 1 base and J by 5 bases, leaving 14 bases between them. The CDR3 covers 16 residues. CDR3 in DNA: TGTGCCAGCAGCTTAGTCTCGGGTTATTCGACCGGGGAGCTGTTTTTT. As protein: CASSLVSGYSTGELFF.

This clone was seen only a few times. The chain has TRBV7-3 and TRBJ2-2; 7 nucleotides agree with TRBD1. This CDR3 region has 17 residues. V lost 5 bases and J lost 0; bases outside the gene matches: 9. Germline assignment: CDR1 SGHTA and CDR2 FQGTGA. As DNA, the CDR3 is TGTGCCAGCAGCGCTCGGACAGGTTATGCGAACACCGGGGAGCTGTTTTTT. Encoded protein: CASSARTGYANTGELFF.

This clone was counted a single time. The chain has TRBV18 and TRBJ2-2; D may correspond to TRBD1 or TRBD2 (5 bases each). Trimming pared 3 bases from V and 4 bases from J, leaving 18 bases between. The CDR3 has 17 amino acids. CDR1 is KGHSH, CDR2 LQKENI, per germline. CDR3 protein: CASSPSSWGKATGELFF. The DNA for the CDR3 is TGTGCCAGCTCACCTTCCTCGTGGGGGAAGGCCACCGGGGAGCTGTTTTTT.

A few counts support this clone. This chain uses TRBV9 with TRBJ1-2, with D unresolved. The CDR3 extends over 15 amino acids. The V end lost 3 bases, the J end lost 2 bases, and 14 bases lay between the germline ends. Germline V gives CDR1 SGDLS, CDR2 YYNGEE. Written as DNA, the CDR3 is TGTGCCAGCAGCGAGGCCCCAGCGGGAAACTATGGCTACACCTTC. It is translated as CASSEAPAGNYGYTF. The entire variable domain, with the rest obtained from reference TRBV9 and TRBJ1-2, is as follows: DSGVTQTPKHLITATGQRVTLRCSPRSGDLSVYWYQQSLDQGLQFLIQYYNGEERAKGNILERFSAQQFPDLHSELNLSSLELGDSALYFCASSEAPAGNYGYTFGSGTRLTVV.

The chain employs TRBV27 and TRBJ1-1; D call uncertain. Germline CDR1 is MNHEY and CDR2 is SMNVEV (reference sequence). The CDR3 runs to 13 residues. The V end was cut by 4 bases, the J end by 0 bases, with 6 bases between. Written as DNA, the CDR3 is TGTGCCAGCAGTTGGGGAGTGAACACTGAAGCTTTCTTT. This sequence encodes CASSWGVNTEAFF.

This clone was detected once. This chain uses TRBV9 with TRBJ1-1; D not resolved. The V gene's germline CDR1 is SGDLS and CDR2 YYNGEE. The CDR3 has 15 amino acids. Trimming took off 0 bases at V and 3 bases at J, with 12 bases between the two ends. The CDR3 protein is CASSVAQRSYTEAFF. Written as DNA, the CDR3 is TGTGCCAGCAGCGTAGCGCAGCGTTCTTACACTGAAGCTTTCTTT.

The chain is built from TRBV2 and TRBJ2-5; TRBD2 matches 15 bases. The ends lost 7 bases at V and 0 bases at J; junction bases unmatched: 9. This CDR3 is built from 18 residues. Germline loops: CDR1 SNHLY, CDR2 FYNNEI. CDR3 loop: CASTPEGLAGGYQETQYF. DNA of the CDR3: TGTGCCAGCACTCCAGAGGGACTAGCGGGAGGCTACCAAGAGACCCAGTACTTC.

The J gene is TRBJ2-1, the V gene TRBV6-6; tentatively, D is TRBD1 (6 bases). The CDR3 is made up of 14 amino acids. Germline CDR1 MNHNY, CDR2 SVGAGI (reference sequence). V lost 0 bases and J 12 bases, leaving 15 bases between the germline ends. As DNA, the CDR3 is TGTGCCAGCAGTTACTCGGACAGCCCCCCAGGGCAGTTCTTC. Protein: CASSYSDSPPGQFF.

The chain carries TRBV4-1 and TRBJ1-5, with a weak D call TRBD1 (5 bases). The CDR3 has 17 amino acids. V gave up 0 bases and J gave up 0 bases, with 12 bases separating them. The germline gives CDR1 MGHRA, CDR2 YSYEKL. Written as DNA, the CDR3 is TGCGCCAGCAGCCAAGACCCTGACAGCTATAGCAATCAGCCCCAGCATTTT. It translates to CASSQDPDSYSNQPQHF.

The V gene is TRBV29-1, the J gene TRBJ2-7; D uncertain. The germline CDR1 and CDR2 sequences are SQVTM and ANQGSEA. The CDR3 contains 11 residues. Trimming took off 4 bases at V and 1 base at J, with 5 bases between the two ends. The CDR3 nucleotides are TGCAGCGTTGCACTTTCCTACGAGCAGTACTTC. As protein: CSVALSYEQYF.

The chain combines TRBV18 with TRBJ1-1; unclear D gene. CDR3 length equals 15 residues. Germline V gene sequence: CDR1 KGHSH, CDR2 LQKENI. Trimming took 6 bases from V and 3 from J, leaving 17 bases between them. CDR3 loop: CASSPRGDMYTEAFF. CDR3 DNA: TGTGCCAGCTCCCCTCGGGGAGACATGTACACTGAAGCTTTCTTT.

The chain links TRBV5-1 to TRBJ2-3; the D is unclear. The CDR3 extends over 14 amino acids. Germline values: CDR1 SGHRS, CDR2 YFSETQ. V was shortened by 0 bases and J by 6 bases, with 11 bases between the two germline ends. The CDR3 loop is CASSLAVVPDTQYF. The CDR3 coding sequence is TGCGCCAGCAGCTTGGCCGTTGTCCCGGATACGCAGTATTTT.

This chain connects TRBV15 to TRBJ1-4; D is perhaps TRBD1 (5 bases). Trimming removed 6 bases at V and 0 bases at J, with 8 bases between. Germline V gene sequence: CDR1 LNHNV, CDR2 YYDKDF (reference sequence). There are 14 residues in the CDR3. The CDR3 spells CATSWGATNEKLFF. In DNA form, the CDR3 reads TGTGCCACCAGTTGGGGGGCAACTAATGAAAAACTGTTTTTT.

The J gene is TRBJ1-2, the V gene TRBV4-3, with 10 bases lining up with TRBD1. CDR1 is LGHNA and CDR2 is YSLEER in the germline V gene. The CDR3 covers 15 residues. V shed 1 base and J 4 bases; nucleotides not matched to a gene: 3. The DNA of the CDR3 is TGCGCCAGCAGCCAAGCCGGGACAGGGGCCTATGGCTACACCTTC. As protein: CASSQAGTGAYGYTF.

This clone was seen a handful of times. The chain links TRBV19 to TRBJ1-1, with a possible D match to TRBD1 (5 bases). Germline V gives CDR1 LNHDA, CDR2 SQIVND (reference sequence). The V gene lost 2 bases and the J gene lost 4 bases, with 11 bases spanning the gap. This CDR3 spans 14 amino acids. CDR3 loop: CASSISTAATEAFF. As DNA, the CDR3 is TGTGCCAGTAGTATATCGACAGCCGCCACTGAAGCTTTCTTT.